This T cell receptor beta chain was found in a study of blood T cell repertoires in COVID-19. For the study at large: The origin of the acute and convalescent COVID-19 samples was the United States, Italy and Spain. From T cells, B-cell-depleted T cells, or PBMCs came the material, which was cDNA or gDNA.

V lost 5 bases and J 2 bases, leaving 3 bases between the germline ends. This CDR3 is built from 11 residues. CDR1 and CDR2 (germline): SNHLY, FYNNEI. This clone was observed a single time. Repertoires were generated with immunoSEQ multiplex PCR, while TCRdb's copy carries only in-frame clones and drops some. Counted here are some 240,000 clones, 84% occurring once; the ten biggest clones make up 9.5% to 10%. The sequence derives from a man in his fifties with active or convalescent COVID-19. Sequenced material: peripheral blood. The chain recombines TRBV2 with TRBJ2-5; D unclear. Written as DNA, the CDR3 is TGTGCCAGCAGTCAACAAGAGACCCAGTACTTC. Amino acid sequence: CASSQQETQYF.